This is a list of T cell receptor beta chains from one sample in a study of cytomegalovirus exposure and HLA in healthy donors. Libraries were prepared by immunoSEQ multiplex PCR; TCRdb keeps only in-frame clonotypes and omits some of them. Of approximately 38,000 clones in the sample, about 66% were seen once. The specimen was PBMCs. These receptors were collected from a man between 50 and 59 years old in good health and CMV-seropositive. Each CDR3 is given with its conserved first and last residue. Each record gives: J gene, V gene, clone size, D gene, CDR3 protein, CDR3 DNA. D genes are given only for firm matches. Size is omitted from some rows. Given values are once, few, many or a class for expanded clones.

TRBJ2-7,TRBV11-3,few,TRBD1,CASSLDSGQGTGSEQYF,TGTGCCAGCAGCTTAGATTCTGGCCAAGGGACAGGGAGCGAGCAGTACTTC
TRBJ1-2,TRBV30,NA,NA,CAWSEGQRGYGYTF,TGTGCCTGGAGTGAGGGGCAGCGAGGCTATGGCTACACCTTC
TRBJ2-7,TRBV28,few,TRBD1,CASSPTGTGSYEQYF,TGTGCCAGCAGTCCGACCGGGACAGGCTCCTACGAGCAGTACTTC
TRBJ1-5,TRBV18,NA,NA,CASSPASNRNQPQHF,TGTGCCAGCTCACCGGCCTCCAACCGTAATCAGCCCCAGCATTTT
TRBJ1-5,TRBV2,NA,TRBD1,CASRDRAGAVNQPQHF,TGTGCCAGCAGGGACAGGGCGGGAGCAGTCAATCAGCCCCAGCATTTT
TRBJ1-3,TRBV29-1,NA,NA,CSVEDLHRGADGNTIYF,TGCAGCGTTGAAGATCTTCATCGGGGGGCGGATGGAAACACCATATATTTT
TRBJ2-5,TRBV4-3,few,NA,CASSQDSREETQYF,TGCGCCAGCAGCCAAGATTCCAGGGAAGAGACCCAGTACTTC
TRBJ2-5,TRBV11-2,NA,TRBD1,CASSPWDRGQETQYF,TGTGCCAGCAGCCCATGGGACAGGGGCCAAGAGACCCAGTACTTC
TRBJ1-2,TRBV27,NA,NA,CASTRRGLTRYTF,TGTGCCAGCACCCGGAGGGGACTAACCCGTTACACCTTC
TRBJ2-7,TRBV2,NA,TRBD1,CASSERPPGGLSYEQYF,TGTGCCAGCAGTGAGAGACCGCCAGGGGGCCTCTCCTACGAGCAGTACTTC
TRBJ1-6,TRBV6-5,NA,TRBD1,CASRASQGDNSPLHF,TGTGCCAGCAGGGCCTCACAGGGGGATAATTCACCCCTCCACTTT
TRBJ2-2,TRBV7-2,once,TRBD1,CASSRRTGRYTGELFF,TGTGCCAGCAGCCGTCGGACAGGGCGGTACACCGGGGAGCTGTTTTTT
TRBJ2-3,TRBV10-3,NA,TRBD2,CAMGWDSGGPDTQYF,TGTGCCATGGGATGGGATAGCGGGGGACCAGATACGCAGTATTTT
TRBJ2-3,TRBV7-8,NA,NA,CASSGRLDREVGDTQYF,TGTGCCAGCAGCGGCCGATTAGACAGGGAGGTCGGCGATACGCAGTATTTT
TRBJ1-2,TRBV4-3,once,NA,CASSQEHRDIKGYTF,TGCGCCAGCAGCCAAGAGCACAGGGATATAAAGGGCTACACCTTC
TRBJ1-5,TRBV6-5,once,NA,CASSYSSEGADQPQHF,TGTGCCAGCAGTTACTCCTCCGAAGGGGCGGATCAGCCCCAGCATTTT
TRBJ2-7,TRBV7-2,NA,NA,CASSLYPAAWGNEQYF,TGTGCCAGCAGCTTATATCCTGCGGCCTGGGGCAACGAGCAGTACTTC
TRBJ2-7,TRBV5-1,medium-sized,NA,CASSLMGATSYEQYF,TGCGCCAGCAGCTTGATGGGCGCGACCTCCTACGAGCAGTACTTC
TRBJ2-3,TRBV30,NA,TRBD2,CAWSQGGGPIDTQYF,TGTGCCTGGAGTCAAGGCGGGGGGCCCATAGATACGCAGTATTTT
TRBJ1-5,TRBV10-1,NA,NA,CAILDRSEMSNQPQHF,TGCGCCATCCTTGACAGGTCGGAGATGAGCAATCAGCCCCAGCATTTT
TRBJ1-2,TRBV10-3,NA,TRBD1,CAMGTGGGYTF,TGTGCCATGGGGACAGGCGGAGGCTACACCTTC
TRBJ1-4,TRBV27,NA,NA,CASCGQFNEKLFF,TGTGCCAGCTGCGGACAGTTTAATGAAAAACTGTTTTTT
TRBJ1-1,TRBV20-1,once,NA,CSARDQYEAFF,TGCAGTGCTAGAGATCAGTATGAAGCTTTCTTT